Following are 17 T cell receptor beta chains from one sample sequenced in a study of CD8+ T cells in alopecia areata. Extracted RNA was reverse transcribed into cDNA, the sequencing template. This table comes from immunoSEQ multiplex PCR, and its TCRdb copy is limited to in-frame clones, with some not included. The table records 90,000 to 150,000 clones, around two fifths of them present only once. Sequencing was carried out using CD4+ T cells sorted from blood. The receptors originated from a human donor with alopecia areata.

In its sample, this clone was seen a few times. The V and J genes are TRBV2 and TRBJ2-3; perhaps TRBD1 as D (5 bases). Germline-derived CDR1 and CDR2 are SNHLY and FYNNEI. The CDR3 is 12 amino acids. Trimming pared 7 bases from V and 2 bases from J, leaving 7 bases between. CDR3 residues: CASTTDTDTQYF. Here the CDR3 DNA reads TGTGCCAGCACGACAGACACAGATACGCAGTATTTT.

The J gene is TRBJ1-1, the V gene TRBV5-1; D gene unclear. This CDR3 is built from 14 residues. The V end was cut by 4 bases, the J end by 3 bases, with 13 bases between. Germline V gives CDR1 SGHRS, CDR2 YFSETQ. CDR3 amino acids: CASSLTLGDTEAFF. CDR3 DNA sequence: TGCGCCAGCAGCCTGACTCTGGGCGACACTGAAGCTTTCTTT.

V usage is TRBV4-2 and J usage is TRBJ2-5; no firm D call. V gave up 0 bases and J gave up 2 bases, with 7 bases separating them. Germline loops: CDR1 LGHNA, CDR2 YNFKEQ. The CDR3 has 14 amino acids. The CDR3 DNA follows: TGTGCCAGCAGCCAAGAAGGACGACAAGAGACCCAGTACTTC. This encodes CASSQEGRQETQYF.

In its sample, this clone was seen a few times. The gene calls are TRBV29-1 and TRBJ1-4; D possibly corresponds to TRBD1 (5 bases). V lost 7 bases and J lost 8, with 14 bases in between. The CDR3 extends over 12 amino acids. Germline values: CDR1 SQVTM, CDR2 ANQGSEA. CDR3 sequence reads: CSAGTIAEKLFF. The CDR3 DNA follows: TGCAGCGCGGGGACCATCGCGGAAAAACTGTTTTTT.

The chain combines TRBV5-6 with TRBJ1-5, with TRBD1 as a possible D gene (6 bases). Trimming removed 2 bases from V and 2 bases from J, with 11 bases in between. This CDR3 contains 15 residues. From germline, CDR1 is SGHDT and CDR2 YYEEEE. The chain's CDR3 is CASSFLQGGNQPQHF. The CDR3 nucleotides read TGTGCCAGCAGCTTTCTACAGGGCGGCAATCAGCCCCAGCATTTT.

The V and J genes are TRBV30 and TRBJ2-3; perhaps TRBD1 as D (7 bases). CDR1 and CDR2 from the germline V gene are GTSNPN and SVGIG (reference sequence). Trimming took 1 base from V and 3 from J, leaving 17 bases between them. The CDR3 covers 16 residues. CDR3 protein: CAWSDTRGRGTDTQYF. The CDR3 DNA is TGTGCCTGGAGTGACACGCGGGGCAGGGGGACAGATACGCAGTATTTT.

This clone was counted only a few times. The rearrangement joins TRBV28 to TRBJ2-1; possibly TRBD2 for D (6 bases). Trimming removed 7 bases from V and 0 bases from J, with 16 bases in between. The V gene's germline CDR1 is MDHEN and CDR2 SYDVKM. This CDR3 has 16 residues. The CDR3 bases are TGTGCCAGCACATCCCCGGGAGTTAGCTCCTACAATGAGCAGTTCTTC. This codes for CASTSPGVSSYNEQFF. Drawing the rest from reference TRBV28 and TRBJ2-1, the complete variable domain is DVKVTQSSRYLVKRTGEKVFLECVQDMDHENMFWYRQDPGLGLRLIYFSYDVKMKEKGDIPEGYSVSREKKERFSLILESASTNQTSMYLCASTSPGVSSYNEQFFGPGTRLTVL.

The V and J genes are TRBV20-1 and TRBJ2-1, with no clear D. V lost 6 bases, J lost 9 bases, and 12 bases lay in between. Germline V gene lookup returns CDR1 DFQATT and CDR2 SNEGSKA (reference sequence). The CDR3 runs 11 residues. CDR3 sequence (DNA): TGCAGTGCCCCCAACATTGGTGAGCAGTTCTTC. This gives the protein CSAPNIGEQFF.

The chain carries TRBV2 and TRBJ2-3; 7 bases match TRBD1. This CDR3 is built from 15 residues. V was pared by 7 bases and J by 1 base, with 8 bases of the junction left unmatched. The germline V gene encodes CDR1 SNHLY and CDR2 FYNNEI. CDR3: CASTDQGVGTDTQYF. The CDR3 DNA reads TGTGCCAGCACCGACCAGGGGGTGGGCACAGATACGCAGTATTTT.

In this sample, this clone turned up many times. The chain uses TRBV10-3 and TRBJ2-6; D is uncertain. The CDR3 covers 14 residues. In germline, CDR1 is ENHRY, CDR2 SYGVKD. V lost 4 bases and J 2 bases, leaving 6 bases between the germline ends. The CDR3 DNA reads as TGTGCCATCAGTGCACAACCTGGGGCCAACGTCCTGACTTTC. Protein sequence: CAISAQPGANVLTF.

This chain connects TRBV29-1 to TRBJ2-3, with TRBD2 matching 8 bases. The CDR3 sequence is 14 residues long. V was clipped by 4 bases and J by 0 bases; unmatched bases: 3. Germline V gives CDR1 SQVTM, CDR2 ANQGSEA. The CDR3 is CSVAAGGSTDTQYF. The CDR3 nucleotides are TGCAGCGTTGCGGCGGGAGGCAGCACAGATACGCAGTATTTT.

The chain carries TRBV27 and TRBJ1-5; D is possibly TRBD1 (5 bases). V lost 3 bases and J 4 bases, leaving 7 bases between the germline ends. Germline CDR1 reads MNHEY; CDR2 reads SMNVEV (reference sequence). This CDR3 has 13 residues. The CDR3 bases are TGTGCCAGCAGTTTCAGGGAGAATCAGCCCCAGCATTTT. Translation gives CASSFRENQPQHF.

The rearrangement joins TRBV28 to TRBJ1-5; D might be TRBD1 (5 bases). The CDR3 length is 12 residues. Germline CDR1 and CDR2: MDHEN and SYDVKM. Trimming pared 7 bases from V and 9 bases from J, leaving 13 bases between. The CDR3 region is CASIGRVGPQHF. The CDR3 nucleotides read TGTGCCAGCATAGGCAGGGTGGGGCCCCAGCATTTT.

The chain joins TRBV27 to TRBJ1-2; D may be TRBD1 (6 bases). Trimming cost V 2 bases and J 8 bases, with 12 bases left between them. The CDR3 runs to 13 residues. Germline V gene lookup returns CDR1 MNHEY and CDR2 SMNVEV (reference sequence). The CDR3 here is CASSLTTGLGYTF. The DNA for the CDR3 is TGTGCCAGCAGTTTAACCACAGGGTTAGGCTACACCTTC.

DNA for the CDR3: TGTGCCAGCAGCGTCAAACTAGCGGGAGTCACAGATACGCAGTATTTT. It is translated as CASSVKLAGVTDTQYF. This chain links TRBV7-2 with TRBJ2-3; 11 nucleotides align to TRBD2. Germline CDR1 reads SGHTA; CDR2 reads FQGNSA. The CDR3 covers 16 residues. Unmatched junction bases numbered 6, after V lost 5 bases and J lost 2 bases.

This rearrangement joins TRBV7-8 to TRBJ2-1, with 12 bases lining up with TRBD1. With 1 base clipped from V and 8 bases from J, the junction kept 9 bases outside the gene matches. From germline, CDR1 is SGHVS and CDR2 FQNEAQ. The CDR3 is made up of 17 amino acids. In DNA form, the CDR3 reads TGTGCCAGCAGCTTAGTTGCCGGGACAGGGGGCGGCGATGAGCAGTTCTTC. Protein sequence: CASSLVAGTGGGDEQFF.

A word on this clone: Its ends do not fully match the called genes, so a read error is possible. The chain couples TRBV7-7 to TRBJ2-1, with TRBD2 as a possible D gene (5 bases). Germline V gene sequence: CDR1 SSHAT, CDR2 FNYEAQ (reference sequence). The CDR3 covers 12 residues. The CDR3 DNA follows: TGTGCTAGCAGCGTAACCCGGGGAGAGCAGTTCTTC. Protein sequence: CASSVTRGEQFF.